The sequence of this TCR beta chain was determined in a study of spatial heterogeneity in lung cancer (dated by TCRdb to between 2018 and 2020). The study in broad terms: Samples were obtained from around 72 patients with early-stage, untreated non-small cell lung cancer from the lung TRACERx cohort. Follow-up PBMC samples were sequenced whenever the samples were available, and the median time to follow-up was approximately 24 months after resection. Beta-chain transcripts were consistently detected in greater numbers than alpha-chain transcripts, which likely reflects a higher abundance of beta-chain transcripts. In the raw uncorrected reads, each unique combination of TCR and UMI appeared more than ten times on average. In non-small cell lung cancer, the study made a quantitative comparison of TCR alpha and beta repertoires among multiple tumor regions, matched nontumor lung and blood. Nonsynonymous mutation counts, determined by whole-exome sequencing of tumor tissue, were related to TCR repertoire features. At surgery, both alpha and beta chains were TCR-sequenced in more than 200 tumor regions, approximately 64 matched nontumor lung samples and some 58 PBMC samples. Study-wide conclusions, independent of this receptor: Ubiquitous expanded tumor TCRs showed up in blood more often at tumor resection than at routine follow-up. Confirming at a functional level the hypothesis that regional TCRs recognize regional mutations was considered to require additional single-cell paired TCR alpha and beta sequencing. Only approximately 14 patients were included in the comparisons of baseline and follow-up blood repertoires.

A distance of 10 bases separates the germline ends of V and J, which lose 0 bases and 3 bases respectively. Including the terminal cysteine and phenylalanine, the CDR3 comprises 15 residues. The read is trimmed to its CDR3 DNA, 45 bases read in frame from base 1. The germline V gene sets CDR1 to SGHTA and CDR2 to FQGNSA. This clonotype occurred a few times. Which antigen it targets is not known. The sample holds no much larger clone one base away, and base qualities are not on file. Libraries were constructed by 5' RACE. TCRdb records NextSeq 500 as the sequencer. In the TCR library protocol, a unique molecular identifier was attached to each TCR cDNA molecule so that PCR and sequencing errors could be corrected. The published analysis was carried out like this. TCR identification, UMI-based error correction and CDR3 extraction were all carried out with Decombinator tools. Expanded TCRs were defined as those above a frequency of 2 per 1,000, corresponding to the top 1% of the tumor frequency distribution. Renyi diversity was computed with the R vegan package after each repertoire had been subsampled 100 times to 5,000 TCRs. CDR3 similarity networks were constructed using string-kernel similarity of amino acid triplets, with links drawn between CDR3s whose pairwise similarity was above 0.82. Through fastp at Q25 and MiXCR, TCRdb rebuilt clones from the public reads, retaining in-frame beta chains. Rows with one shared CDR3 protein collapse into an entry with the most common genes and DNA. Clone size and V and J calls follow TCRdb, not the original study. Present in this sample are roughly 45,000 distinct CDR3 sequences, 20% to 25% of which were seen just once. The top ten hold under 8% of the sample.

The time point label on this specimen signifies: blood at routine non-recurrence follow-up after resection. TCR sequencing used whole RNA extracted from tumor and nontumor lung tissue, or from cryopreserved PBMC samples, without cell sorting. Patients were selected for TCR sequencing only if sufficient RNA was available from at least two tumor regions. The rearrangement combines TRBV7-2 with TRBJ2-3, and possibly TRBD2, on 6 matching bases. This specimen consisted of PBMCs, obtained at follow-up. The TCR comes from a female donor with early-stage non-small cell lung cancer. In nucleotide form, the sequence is TGTGCCAGCAGCTTAGCGTCGGGGGAAACAGATACGCAGTATTTT. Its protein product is CASSLASGETDTQYF.